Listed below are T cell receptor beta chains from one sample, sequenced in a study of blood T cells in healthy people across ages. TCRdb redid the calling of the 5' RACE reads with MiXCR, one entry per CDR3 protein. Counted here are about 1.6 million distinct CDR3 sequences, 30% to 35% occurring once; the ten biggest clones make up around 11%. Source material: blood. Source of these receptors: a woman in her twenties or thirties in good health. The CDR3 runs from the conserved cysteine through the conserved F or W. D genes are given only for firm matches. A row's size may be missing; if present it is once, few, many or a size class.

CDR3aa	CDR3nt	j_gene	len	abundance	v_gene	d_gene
CASSFGTRDTQYF	TGTGCCAGCAGCTTTGGGACTAGAGATACGCAGTATTTT	TRBJ2-3	13	many	TRBV7-2	TRBD2
CASSPTGGRGETQYF	TGTGCCAGCAGCCCTACGGGGGGCCGGGGAGAGACCCAGTACTTC	TRBJ2-5	15	NA	TRBV5-6	NA
CASSHQSNQPQHF	TGTGCCAGCAGCCACCAGAGCAATCAGCCCCAGCATTTT	TRBJ1-5	13	NA	TRBV25-1	NA
CSASGTSGPTDTQYF	TGCAGTGCTAGTGGGACTAGCGGACCCACAGATACGCAGTATTTT	TRBJ2-3	15	few	TRBV20-1	TRBD2
CASSSWHRIDTDTQYF	TGTGCCAGCAGCTCATGGCACAGGATTGACACAGATACGCAGTATTTT	TRBJ2-3	16	NA	TRBV11-1	NA
CASSDNSGIRKTQYF	TGTGCCAGCAGTGATAACAGCGGGATAAGGAAGACCCAGTACTTC	TRBJ2-5	15	few	TRBV6-1	TRBD2
CSASNRATSGEGPDTRYF	TGCAGTGCTAGCAACAGGGCGACTAGCGGCGAAGGGCCAGATACGCGGTATTTT	TRBJ2-3	18	NA	TRBV20-1	TRBD2
CASSGTSGRSEQYF	TGTGCCAGCAGTGGGACTAGCGGGAGGAGCGAGCAGTACTTC	TRBJ2-7	14	NA	TRBV12-3/TRBV12-4	TRBD2
CASSQDPPASGSDTQYF	TGTGCCAGCAGCCAGGACCCTCCGGCCTCCGGGTCAGATACGCAGTATTTT	TRBJ2-3	17	NA	TRBV4-2	NA
CASSFEGLKETQYF	TGCGCCAGCAGCTTTGAGGGGCTTAAAGAGACCCAGTACTTC	TRBJ2-5	14	NA	TRBV5-1	NA
CASSQDPSGSRYEQFF	TGTGCCAGCAGCCAAGATCCCAGCGGGAGTAGGTATGAGCAGTTCTTC	TRBJ2-1	16	few	TRBV3-1	TRBD2
CASSLVRARPYEQYF	TGTGCCAGCAGTTTAGTGAGAGCCCGCCCCTACGAGCAGTACTTC	TRBJ2-7	15	NA	TRBV27	NA
CAISGTSGGNEQYF	TGTGCCATCAGCGGGACTAGCGGGGGGAACGAGCAGTACTTC	TRBJ2-7	14	few	TRBV10-3	TRBD2
CSASLARSYNEQFF	TGCAGTGCTTCCCTAGCGCGGTCCTACAATGAGCAGTTCTTC	TRBJ2-1	14	NA	TRBV20-1	NA
CSVAQGLSYEQYF	TGCAGCGTTGCACAGGGCCTCTCCTACGAGCAGTACTTC	TRBJ2-7	13	many	TRBV29-1	NA
CATSRDSGGWNHTQYF	TGTGCCACCAGCAGAGATTCAGGCGGGTGGAATCATACGCAGTATTTT	TRBJ2-3	16	few	TRBV15	NA
CASSSIRDGLHEQYF	TGTGCCAGCAGTTCAATACGGGACGGACTTCACGAGCAGTACTTC	TRBJ2-7	15	NA	TRBV28	NA
CASSLALSGTPTGELFF	TGTGCCAGCAGCCTAGCCTTGTCCGGGACCCCCACCGGGGAGCTGTTTTTT	TRBJ2-2	17	once	TRBV7-8	NA
CASSHLEEPFF	TGCGCCAGCAGCCACCTGGAGGAACCTTTCTTT	TRBJ1-1	11	NA	TRBV4-1	NA
CSARETGLGELFF	TGCAGTGCTAGAGAAACGGGACTCGGGGAGCTGTTTTTT	TRBJ2-2	13	few	TRBV20-1	NA
CSARRLAGTYQETQYF	TGCAGTGCTAGACGGCTAGCGGGTACATACCAAGAGACCCAGTACTTC	TRBJ2-5	16	few	TRBV20-1	TRBD2
CASSPRTGWSPNYGYTF	TGTGCCAGCAGCCCGAGGACAGGGTGGTCGCCTAACTATGGCTACACCTTC	TRBJ1-2	17	few	TRBV3-1	TRBD1
CSASQPTARLGYTF	TGCAGTGCTAGTCAGCCAACAGCACGATTGGGCTACACCTTC	TRBJ1-2	14	NA	TRBV20-1	NA
CSARDRLAGAVYEQYF	TGCAGTGCTAGAGATAGGCTAGCGGGAGCAGTATACGAGCAGTACTTC	TRBJ2-7	16	NA	TRBV20-1	TRBD2
CASSPGQGTSGYEQYF	TGTGCCAGCAGCCCCGGACAGGGGACTAGCGGGTACGAGCAGTACTTC	TRBJ2-7	16	few	TRBV7-2	TRBD2
CASSLVAVTSGKGEQFF	TGTGCCAGCAGCTTAGTGGCCGTGACTAGCGGGAAGGGTGAGCAGTTCTTC	TRBJ2-1	17	few	TRBV7-6	TRBD2
CAWGVTGGRETQYF	TGTGCCTGGGGGGTAACAGGGGGCCGAGAGACCCAGTACTTC	TRBJ2-5	14	NA	TRBV30	TRBD1
CASSLNPGNQPQHF	TGCGCCAGCAGCCTCAACCCAGGCAATCAGCCCCAGCATTTT	TRBJ1-5	14	few	TRBV4-1	NA
CASSSGLTYGYTF	TGTGCCAGCAGTTCCGGACTGACCTATGGCTACACCTTC	TRBJ1-2	13	NA	TRBV28	NA
CASTSRDPLETQYF	TGTGCCAGCACCTCCCGGGACCCATTGGAGACCCAGTACTTC	TRBJ2-5	14	NA	TRBV21-1	NA
CASSVGGSSDTQYF	TGTGCCAGCAGCGTAGGCGGGAGCTCAGATACGCAGTATTTT	TRBJ2-3	14	NA	TRBV9	TRBD2
CASSSTFADEQFF	TGTGCCAGCAGCTCGACTTTTGCCGATGAGCAGTTCTTC	TRBJ2-1	13	few	TRBV7-2	NA
CASRLGTTGSYEQYF	TGTGCCAGCAGACTCGGGACCACCGGCTCCTACGAGCAGTACTTC	TRBJ2-7	15	few	TRBV7-2	NA
CASSKAQGLHEQYF	TGTGCCAGCAGCAAAGCACAGGGTCTCCACGAGCAGTACTTC	TRBJ2-7	14	few	TRBV21-1	NA
CASSLMSAGNNEQYF	TGCGCCAGCAGCTTGATGTCGGCAGGGAATAACGAGCAGTACTTC	TRBJ2-7	15	many	TRBV5-1	NA
CSARDGRTTDTQYF	TGCAGTGCTAGAGACGGTCGGACCACAGATACGCAGTATTTT	TRBJ2-3	14	NA	TRBV20-1	NA
CASSLNQGTQYF	TGCGCCAGCAGCTTGAACCAGGGGACCCAGTACTTC	TRBJ2-5	12	NA	TRBV5-1	NA
CSASLSTGSRSPLHF	TGCAGTGCTAGCCTTTCGACAGGGTCTAGGTCACCCCTCCACTTT	TRBJ1-6	15	NA	TRBV20-1	TRBD1
CASSLLGGGFSGLSNEQYF	TGTGCCAGCAGCTTGTTGGGGGGGGGTTTCAGCGGGCTGAGTAACGAGCAGTACTTC	TRBJ2-7	19	few	TRBV7-9	TRBD2
CASSPPTGPHEQYF	TGTGCCAGCTCACCGCCGACAGGACCTCACGAGCAGTACTTC	TRBJ2-7	14	NA	TRBV18	NA
CASNPGPLKETQYF	TGCGCCAGCAACCCGGGACCGCTAAAAGAGACCCAGTACTTC	TRBJ2-5	14	NA	TRBV5-1	NA
CAWSTTGSQPQHF	TGTGCCTGGAGTACGACAGGGAGTCAGCCCCAGCATTTT	TRBJ1-5	13	NA	TRBV30	TRBD1
CASSPDRGASRVAPLHF	TGCGCCAGCAGCCCGGACAGGGGGGCGAGTCGGGTGGCACCCCTCCACTTT	TRBJ1-6	17	few	TRBV5-1	TRBD1
CASSLATIEVRGADNSPLHF	TGTGCCAGCAGCTTAGCCACCATAGAAGTGCGAGGGGCTGATAATTCACCCCTCCACTTT	TRBJ1-6	20	NA	TRBV11-2	NA
CSARGPSGLVNEQFF	TGCAGTGCTAGGGGACCATCCGGGCTAGTGAATGAGCAGTTCTTC	TRBJ2-1	15	NA	TRBV20-1	NA
CASSKSLIGQQGTEAFF	TGTGCCAGCAGCAAATCGCTCATCGGGCAGCAAGGCACTGAAGCTTTCTTT	TRBJ1-1	17	NA	TRBV21-1	NA
CASSLGGQGSNQPQNF	TGTGCCAGCAGCTTAGGCGGCCAGGGAAGCAATCAGCCCCAGAATTTT	TRBJ1-5	16	NA	TRBV13	NA
CASSYSWGPGSYEQYF	TGTGCCAGCAGTTACTCTTGGGGGCCAGGTTCGTACGAGCAGTACTTC	TRBJ2-7	16	NA	TRBV6-2/TRBV6-3	NA
CASSPQGMLEKLFF	TGTGCCAGCAGCCCACAGGGAATGTTGGAAAAACTGTTTTTT	TRBJ1-4	14	NA	TRBV14	NA
CASSIQGATNEKLFF	TGTGCCAGCAGTATCCAGGGAGCAACTAATGAAAAACTGTTTTTT	TRBJ1-4	15	NA	TRBV27	NA
CSARGQGYSYNEQFF	TGCAGTGCTCGCGGACAGGGATACTCCTACAATGAGCAGTTCTTC	TRBJ2-1	15	few	TRBV20-1	TRBD1
CAAGGGGNQPQHF	TGTGCCGCGGGGGGTGGGGGCAATCAGCCCCAGCATTTT	TRBJ1-5	13	NA	TRBV10-3	NA
CASWGSRDGTEAFF	TGTGCCAGCTGGGGGTCAAGGGACGGCACTGAAGCTTTCTTT	TRBJ1-1	14	NA	TRBV12-3/TRBV12-4	NA
CSANPGAYSNQPQHF	TGCAGTGCCAACCCAGGGGCCTATAGCAATCAGCCCCAGCATTTT	TRBJ1-5	15	NA	TRBV20-1	NA
CASSRVQGASNEQFF	TGTGCCAGCAGTCGGGTTCAGGGGGCATCCAATGAGCAGTTCTTC	TRBJ2-1	15	NA	TRBV6-2/TRBV6-3	TRBD1